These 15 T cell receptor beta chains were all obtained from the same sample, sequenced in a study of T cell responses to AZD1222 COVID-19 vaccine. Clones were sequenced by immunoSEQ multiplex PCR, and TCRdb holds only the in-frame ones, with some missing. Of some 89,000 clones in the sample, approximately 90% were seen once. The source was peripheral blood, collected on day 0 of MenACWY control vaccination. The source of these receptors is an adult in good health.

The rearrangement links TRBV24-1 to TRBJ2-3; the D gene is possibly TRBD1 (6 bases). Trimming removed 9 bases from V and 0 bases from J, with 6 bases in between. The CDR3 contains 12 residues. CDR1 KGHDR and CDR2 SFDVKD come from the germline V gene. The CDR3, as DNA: TGTGCCACCGGACAGAGCACAGATACGCAGTATTTT. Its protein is CATGQSTDTQYF.

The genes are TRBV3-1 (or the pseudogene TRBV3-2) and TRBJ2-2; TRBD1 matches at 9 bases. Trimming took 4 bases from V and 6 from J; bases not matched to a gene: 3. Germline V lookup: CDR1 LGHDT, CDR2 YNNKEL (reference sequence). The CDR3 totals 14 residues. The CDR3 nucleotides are TGTGCCAGCAGCCCTACAGGGGGCTCCGGGGAGCTGTTTTTT. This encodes CASSPTGGSGELFF.

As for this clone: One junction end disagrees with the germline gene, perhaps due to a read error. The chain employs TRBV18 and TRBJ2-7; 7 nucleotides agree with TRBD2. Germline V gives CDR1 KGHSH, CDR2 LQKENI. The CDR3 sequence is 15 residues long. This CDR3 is CASSPPSGGTYEQYF. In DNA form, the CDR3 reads TGTGCCAGCTCCCCACCTAGCGGCGGAACCTACGAGCAGTACTTC.

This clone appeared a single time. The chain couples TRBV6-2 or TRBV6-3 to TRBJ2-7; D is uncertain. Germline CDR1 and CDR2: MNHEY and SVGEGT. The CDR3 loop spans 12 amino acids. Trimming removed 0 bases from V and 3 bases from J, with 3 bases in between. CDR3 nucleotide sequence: TGTGCCAGCAGTTACTCGGACTACGAGCAGTACTTC. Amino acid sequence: CASSYSDYEQYF.

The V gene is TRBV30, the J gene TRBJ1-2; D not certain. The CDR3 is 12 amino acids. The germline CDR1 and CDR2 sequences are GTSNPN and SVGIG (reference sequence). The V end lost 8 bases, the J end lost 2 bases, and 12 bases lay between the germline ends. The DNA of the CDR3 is TGTGCCGGTGATCAGACAAACTATGGCTACACCTTC. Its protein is CAGDQTNYGYTF.

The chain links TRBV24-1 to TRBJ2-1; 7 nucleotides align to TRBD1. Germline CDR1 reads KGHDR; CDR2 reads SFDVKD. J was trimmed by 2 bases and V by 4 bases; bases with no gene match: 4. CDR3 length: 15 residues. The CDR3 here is CATSEHRGTYNEQFF. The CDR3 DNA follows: TGTGCCACCAGTGAGCACAGGGGTACCTACAATGAGCAGTTCTTC.

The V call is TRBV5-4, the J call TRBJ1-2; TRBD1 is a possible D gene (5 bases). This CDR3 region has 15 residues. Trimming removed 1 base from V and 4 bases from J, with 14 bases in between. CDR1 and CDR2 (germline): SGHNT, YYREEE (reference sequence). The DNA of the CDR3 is TGTGCCAGCAGCTTGATCAGGGAAGAGGTCTATGGCTACACCTTC. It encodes CASSLIREEVYGYTF. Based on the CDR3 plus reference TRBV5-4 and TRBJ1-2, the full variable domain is ETGVTQSPTHLIKTRGQQVTLRCSSQSGHNTVSWYQQALGQGPQFIFQYYREEENGRGNFPPRFSGLQFPNYSSELNVNALELDDSALYLCASSLIREEVYGYTFGSGTRLTVV.

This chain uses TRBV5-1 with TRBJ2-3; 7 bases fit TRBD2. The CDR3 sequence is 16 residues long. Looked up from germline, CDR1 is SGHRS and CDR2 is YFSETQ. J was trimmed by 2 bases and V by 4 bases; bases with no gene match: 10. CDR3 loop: CASSPRLRENTDTQYF. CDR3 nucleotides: TGCGCCAGCAGCCCAAGGTTGCGGGAGAACACAGATACGCAGTATTTT.

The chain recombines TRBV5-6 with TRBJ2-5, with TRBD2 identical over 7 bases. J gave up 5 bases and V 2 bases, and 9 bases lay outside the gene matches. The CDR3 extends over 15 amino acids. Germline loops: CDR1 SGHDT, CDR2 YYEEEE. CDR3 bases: TGTGCCAGCAGCTTAGATGGGGGAGGGTGGGAGACCCAGTACTTC. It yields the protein CASSLDGGGWETQYF.

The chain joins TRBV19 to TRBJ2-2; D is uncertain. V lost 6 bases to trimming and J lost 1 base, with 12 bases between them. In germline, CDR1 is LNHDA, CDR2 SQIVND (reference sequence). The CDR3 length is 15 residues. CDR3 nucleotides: TGTGCCAGTAGCCTAATTTCCGGGAACACCGGGGAGCTGTTTTTT. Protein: CASSLISGNTGELFF.

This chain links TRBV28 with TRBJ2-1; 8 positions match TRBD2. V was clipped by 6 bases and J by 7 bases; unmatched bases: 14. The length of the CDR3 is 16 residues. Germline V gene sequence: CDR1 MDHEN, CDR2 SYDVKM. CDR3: CASRPAGAGGKNEQFF. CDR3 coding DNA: TGTGCCAGCAGGCCCGCGGGGGCGGGAGGTAAAAATGAGCAGTTCTTC.

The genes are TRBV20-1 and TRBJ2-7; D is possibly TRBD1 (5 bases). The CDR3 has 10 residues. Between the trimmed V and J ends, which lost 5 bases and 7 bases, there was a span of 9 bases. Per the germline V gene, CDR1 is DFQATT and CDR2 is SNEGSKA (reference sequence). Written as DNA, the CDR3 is TGCAGTGCTCAGGGCAGGGAGCAGTACTTC. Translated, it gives CSAQGREQYF.

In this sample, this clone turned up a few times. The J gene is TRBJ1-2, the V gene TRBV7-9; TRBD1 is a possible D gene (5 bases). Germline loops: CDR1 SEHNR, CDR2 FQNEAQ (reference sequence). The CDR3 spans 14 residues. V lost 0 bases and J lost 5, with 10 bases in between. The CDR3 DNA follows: TGTGCCAGCAGCTTAGCGCCGTCAGGGTATGGCTACACCTTC. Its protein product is CASSLAPSGYGYTF.

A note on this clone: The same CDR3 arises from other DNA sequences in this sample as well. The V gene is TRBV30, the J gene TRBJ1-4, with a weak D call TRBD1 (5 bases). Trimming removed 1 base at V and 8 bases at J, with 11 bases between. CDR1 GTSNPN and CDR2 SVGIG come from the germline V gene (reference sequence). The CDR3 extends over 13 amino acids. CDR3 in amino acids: CAWSGGHGEKLFF. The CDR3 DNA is TGTGCCTGGAGTGGAGGACACGGGGAAAAACTGTTTTTT.

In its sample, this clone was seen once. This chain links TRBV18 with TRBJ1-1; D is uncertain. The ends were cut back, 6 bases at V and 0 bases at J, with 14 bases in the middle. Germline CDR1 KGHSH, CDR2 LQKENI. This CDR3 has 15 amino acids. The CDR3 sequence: CASSYTVALNTEAFF. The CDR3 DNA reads TGTGCCAGCTCTTATACGGTGGCCCTGAACACTGAAGCTTTCTTT. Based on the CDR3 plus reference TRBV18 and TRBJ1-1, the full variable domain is NAGVMQNPRHLVRRRGQEARLRCSPMKGHSHVYWYRQLPEEGLKFMVYLQKENIIDESGMPKERFSAEFPKEGPSILRIQQVVRGDSAAYFCASSYTVALNTEAFFGQGTRLTVV.